This T cell receptor (beta chain) emerged from a study of T cell responses to AZD1222 COVID-19 vaccine. Overall study results and limits: Recipients of AZD1222 seropositive at baseline numbered only five or six.

Sequenced by immunoSEQ multiplex PCR; TCRdb stores in-frame clones only, minus some. The sample contains more than 140,000 clones, roughly 88% of which appear only once. The CDR3 is 12 amino acids. Trimming left V 5 bases short and J 4 bases short, with 9 bases between. The germline CDR1 and CDR2 sequences are MDHEN and SYDVKM. Note on this clone: The antigen is undetermined.

The specimen was peripheral blood, collected on day 0 of AZD1222 vaccination. The TCR comes from an adult in good health. The chain joins TRBV28 to TRBJ2-7; D gene uncertain. In DNA, the CDR3 is TGTGCCAGCAGTCCTTCCAATTACGAGCAGTACTTC. Residues: CASSPSNYEQYF.